This T cell receptor (beta chain) was profiled in a study of cytomegalovirus exposure and HLA in healthy donors. Broader study findings: Later analysis suggested links between common viral pathogens and several top significant clusters.

As for this clone: Its antigen is as yet unknown.

The PCR made use of 60 Vbeta and 13 Jbeta primers. Clones were read by immunoSEQ multiplex PCR, and TCRdb kept only the in-frame ones, dropping some. Altogether 150,000 to 200,000 clones are present, roughly four fifths being singletons, with the ten largest covering roughly 8%. The CDR3 totals 13 residues. Germline V gives CDR1 MNHNS, CDR2 SASEGT. The germline V and J ends were trimmed by 6 bases and 4 bases, with 12 bases remaining between them. The TCR sequence derives from a male donor in good health and CMV-seropositive. This rearrangement joins TRBV6-1 to TRBJ1-1, with D unclear. The sample consisted of PBMCs. DNA of the CDR3: TGTGCCAGCAGCCGACTGTTACCCACTGAAGCTTTCTTT. Translated, it gives CASSRLLPTEAFF.